This T cell receptor (beta chain) was captured by sequencing in a study of metastatic and nonmetastatic thyroid tumors (dated by TCRdb to 2020 to 2022). Describing the broader study: Repertoires from peripheral blood and from tumor or nodule tissue samples of malignant and benign thyroid patients were compared. The paper's findings and limits, for the study overall: In both blood and tumor samples, TCR beta diversity was reported to be significantly higher in malignant tumors than in benign nodules.

For this clone: What antigen it recognizes has not been identified. Per-nucleotide qualities are absent, and no much larger clonotype sits a single base away.

The CDR3 covers 15 residues, taking in both the cysteine and the phenylalanine. The DNA shown is the 45-base CDR3, in frame from base 1. The CDR1 and CDR2 encoded by the germline V gene are MDHEN and SYDVKM. The trim is 4 bases for V and 1 base for J, with a gap of 14 bases between the germline ends. The method behind the library was PCR. This sample was sequenced with an Illumina HiSeq 4000. High-throughput sequencing was used to profile the TCR beta-chain CDR3 region of every patient. Processing in the source paper ran as follows. Drawing on CDR3 differences between clinicopathological groups, the researchers built a classifier meant to tell apart patients with distant-metastatic papillary thyroid cancer. Repertoire diversity was assessed with the Shannon index, and tumor-blood repertoire similarity with the Morisita-Horn index. Starting from the raw public reads, TCRdb applied fastp trimming at Q25, assembled clones with MiXCR and retained in-frame beta chains. These V and J calls rely on TCRdb rather than the paper's analysis. The sample table records about 38,000 clones; over 40% of these occur just once. Of the sample, approximately 25% falls within the top ten clones.

No patient had received any treatment before thyroid surgery. Patient clinical samples collected from the early 2010s to the late 2010s were retrospectively analysed using T-cell receptor beta sequencing. Recombination linked TRBV28 to TRBJ2-7; no D gene can be assigned with confidence. Specimen: tumor tissue. The sequence was obtained from a male donor with papillary thyroid cancer or a benign thyroid nodule (not recorded which). Some clones in this sample may be carry-over from other donors' samples. The DNA is TGTGCCAGCAGTTCCTACTTGGGCGGTTCCTACGAGCAGTACTTC. The translation is CASSSYLGGSYEQYF.